This T cell receptor (beta chain) was profiled in a study of blood T cell repertoires in COVID-19. Study summary: Italy, Spain and the United States were the sources of the convalescent and acute COVID-19 samples. T cells, B-cell-depleted T cells, or PBMCs supplied cDNA or gDNA.

The Seattle patients, enrolled during active infection, were followed longitudinally. Trimming left V 10 bases short and J 6 bases short, with 13 bases between. Germline CDR1 is WNHNN and CDR2 is SYGVQD (reference sequence). The CDR3 is 11 amino acids. Original methodology: Amplifying reference gene primers gave estimates of nucleated cell counts. The protocol was immunoSEQ multiplex PCR, while the TCRdb copy is restricted to in-frame clones and leaves out a portion. The V and J calls and the clone size are those of that table, but D and trimming were determined from the DNA. The table has fewer than 350,000 clones, approximately 86% seen once; the top ten hold less than 15%.

The TCR originated in a woman in her sixties or seventies with COVID-19, enrolled during active disease. The J gene is TRBJ2-7, the V gene TRBV10-1; D is possibly TRBD1 (5 bases). The source material was peripheral blood. Here the CDR3 reads CANNQGSEQYF. Here the CDR3 DNA reads TGCGCCAACAACCAGGGATCCGAGCAGTACTTC.